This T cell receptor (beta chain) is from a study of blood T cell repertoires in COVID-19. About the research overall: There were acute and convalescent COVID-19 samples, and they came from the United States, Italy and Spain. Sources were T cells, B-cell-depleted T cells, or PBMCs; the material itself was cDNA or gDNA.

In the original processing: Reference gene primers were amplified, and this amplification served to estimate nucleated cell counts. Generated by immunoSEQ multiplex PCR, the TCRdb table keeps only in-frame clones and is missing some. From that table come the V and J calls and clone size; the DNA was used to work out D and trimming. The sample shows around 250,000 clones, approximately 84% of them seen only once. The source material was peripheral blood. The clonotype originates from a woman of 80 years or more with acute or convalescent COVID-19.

The CDR3 DNA reads as TGTGCCAGCAGTTACCGAAGTACAGGGGGCAGAACTGAAGCTTTCTTT. This codes for CASSYRSTGGRTEAFF. This chain connects TRBV6-5 to TRBJ1-1; 9 bases map to TRBD1. Trimming took 2 bases from V and 5 from J; bases not matched to a gene: 9. This CDR3 is 16 amino acids long. The germline gives CDR1 MNHEY, CDR2 SVGAGI.